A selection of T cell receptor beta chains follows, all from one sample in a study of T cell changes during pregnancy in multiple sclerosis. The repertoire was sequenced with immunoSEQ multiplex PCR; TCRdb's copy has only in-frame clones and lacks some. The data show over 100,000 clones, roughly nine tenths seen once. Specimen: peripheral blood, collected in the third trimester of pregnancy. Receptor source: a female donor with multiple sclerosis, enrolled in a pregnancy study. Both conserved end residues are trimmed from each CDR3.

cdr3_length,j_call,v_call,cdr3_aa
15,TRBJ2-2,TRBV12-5,ASGYAGGAGFSGELF
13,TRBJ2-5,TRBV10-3,AISENRVGLETQY
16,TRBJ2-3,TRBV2,ASSYDRATRGLTDTQY
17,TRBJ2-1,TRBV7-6,ASSLRGAGAPSSYNEQF
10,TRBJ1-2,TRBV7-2,ASRLGTVGYT
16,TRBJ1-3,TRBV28,ASSLTRDRVRPGNTIY
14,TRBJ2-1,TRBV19,ASSIDSGGTYNEQF
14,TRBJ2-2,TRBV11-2,ASSLDGGQNTGELF
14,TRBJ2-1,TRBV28,ASSLFGGGGYNEQF
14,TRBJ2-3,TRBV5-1,ASSLALGTGGNTQY
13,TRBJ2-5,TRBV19,ASSRAAREGETQY
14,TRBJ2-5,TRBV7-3,ASSSGQRGGQETQY
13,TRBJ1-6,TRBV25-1,ASSELAPGNSPLH
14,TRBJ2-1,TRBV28,ASSPRGTGAFNEQF
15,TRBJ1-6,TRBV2,ASSEDQQGRSNSPLH
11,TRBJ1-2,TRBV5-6,ASSLKGRSGYT
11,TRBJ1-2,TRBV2,ASSESRVYGYT
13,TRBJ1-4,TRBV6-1,ASSEGTLGSEKLF
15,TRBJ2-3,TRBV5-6,ASSFSGTRLITDTQY